The 15 T cell receptor beta chains listed next were all sequenced from one sample in a study of a mutant IDH1 vaccine in newly diagnosed glioma. Time point in this sample: baseline, week 1 (first vaccination visit). The treatment denotes: pre-vaccination baseline after standard-of-care therapy. Data came from immunoSEQ multiplex PCR; TCRdb stores just in-frame clones and leaves some out. This table holds 95,000 to 100,000 clones, approximately 90% found once. The sequencing here drew on PBMCs, taken from a glioma patient treated with radiotherapy, temozolomide or both. The receptors stem from a woman aged 50 to 60 with glioma.

This clone has a single count. The genes are TRBV2 and TRBJ1-5, with D possibly TRBD1 on 5 matching bases. The V end lost 5 bases, the J end lost 9 bases, and 11 bases lay between the germline ends. Germline assignment: CDR1 SNHLY and CDR2 FYNNEI. CDR3 size: 12 residues. The CDR3 DNA follows: TGTGCCAGCAGTCTTCTCGGGGGGCCCCAGCATTTT. This encodes CASSLLGGPQHF.

The rearrangement uses TRBV5-5 and TRBJ1-2; 10 bases agree with TRBD1. The V segment lost 6 bases and the J segment 8 bases; nucleotides outside the gene matches: 10. There are 14 residues in the CDR3. Germline V gene lookup returns CDR1 SGHKS and CDR2 YYEKEE (reference sequence). CDR3 coding DNA: TGTGCCAGCACGAGACAGGGGGCGCCTAACGGCTACACCTTC. Protein product: CASTRQGAPNGYTF.

This rearrangement joins TRBV19 to TRBJ1-3; D remains ambiguous. Trimming cost V 2 bases and J 2 bases, with 13 bases left between them. The CDR3 covers 16 residues. CDR1 is LNHDA, CDR2 SQIVND, per germline (reference sequence). The CDR3 is CASSIISGATGNTIYF. The CDR3 bases are TGTGCCAGTAGTATAATATCGGGCGCGACTGGAAACACCATATATTTT.

In regard to this clone: The same CDR3 is also encoded by other DNA sequences in this sample. This chain uses TRBV18 with TRBJ2-7; D not certain. CDR1 is KGHSH, CDR2 LQKENI, per germline. The CDR3 totals 12 residues. Trimming took off 2 bases at V and 3 bases at J, with 5 bases between the two ends. The CDR3 region is CASSPTLYEQYF. The CDR3 nucleotides are TGTGCCAGCTCACCAACCCTCTACGAGCAGTACTTC.

This clone was found once. V gene TRBV10-3 combines with J gene TRBJ2-7; 7 nucleotides agree with TRBD2. Germline CDR1 and CDR2: ENHRY and SYGVKD. This CDR3 has 13 amino acids. The ends lost 4 bases at V and 3 bases at J; junction bases unmatched: 3. In DNA form, the CDR3 reads TGTGCCATCAGTGGCGGGAGCCGCTACGAGCAGTACTTC. Translation gives CAISGGSRYEQYF.

The chain has TRBV11-2 and TRBJ2-5; possibly TRBD2 for D (6 bases). Germline CDR1 and CDR2: SGHAT and FQNNGV. V was clipped by 5 bases and J by 9 bases, with 16 bases between them. The CDR3 is 13 residues long. The CDR3 coding sequence is TGTGCCAGCAGCCTAGGGCGGGGCTCGGCCCAGTACTTC. Translating gives CASSLGRGSAQYF.

This rearrangement joins TRBV10-1 to TRBJ2-1; either TRBD1 or TRBD2 may supply D (6 bases each). In germline, CDR1 is WNHNN, CDR2 SYGVQD (reference sequence). Trimming took 2 bases from V and 12 from J, leaving 11 bases between them. The CDR3 consists of 12 residues. CDR3 nucleotides: TGCGCCAGCAGTGAGCCCGGGGGCTGGCAGTTCTTC. It is translated as CASSEPGGWQFF.

The chain is built from TRBV19 and TRBJ1-5, with 7 bases fitting TRBD1. Trimming removed 5 bases from V and 3 bases from J; junction bases left unmatched: 13. This CDR3 has 17 residues. CDR1 and CDR2 (germline): LNHDA, SQIVND (reference sequence). CDR3 region: CASSGDSDRAINQPQHF. The CDR3 DNA sequence: TGTGCCAGTAGTGGAGATTCAGACAGGGCGATCAATCAGCCCCAGCATTTT.

The V and J genes are TRBV19 and TRBJ2-7; weak D call: TRBD1 (5 bases). V gave up 0 bases and J gave up 1 base, with 10 bases separating them. This CDR3 has 15 residues. Germline CDR1 and CDR2: LNHDA and SQIVND (reference sequence). The CDR3 nucleotides read TGTGCCAGTAGTATAGAGGGCAGGGCGTCCTACGAGCAGTACTTC. Protein sequence: CASSIEGRASYEQYF. The full variable domain, rest sourced from reference TRBV19 and TRBJ2-7, is DGGITQSPKYLFRKEGQNVTLSCEQNLNHDAMYWYRQDPGQGLRLIYYSQIVNDFQKGDIAEGYSVSREKKESFPLTVTSAQKNPTAFYLCASSIEGRASYEQYFGPGTRLTVT.

The chain is built from TRBV10-1 and TRBJ2-5, with TRBD2 matching 10 bases. Germline V gene sequence: CDR1 WNHNN, CDR2 SYGVQD (reference sequence). V dropped 8 bases and J dropped 4; count of bases not matched to a gene: 13. There are 16 residues in the CDR3. The CDR3 sequence: CASRYAAGGGRETQYF. The CDR3 DNA reads TGCGCCAGCCGTTACGCAGCGGGAGGGGGGCGAGAGACCCAGTACTTC.

The chain employs TRBV9 and TRBJ2-1; 8 bases are shared with TRBD1. J lost 7 bases, V lost 0 bases, and 6 bases had no gene match. The CDR3 consists of 15 residues. Germline V gene lookup returns CDR1 SGDLS and CDR2 YYNGEE. CDR3 bases: TGTGCCAGCAGCGTAGCTGGACAGGGCATAAATGAGCAGTTCTTC. It specifies CASSVAGQGINEQFF.

The rearrangement joins TRBV27 to TRBJ2-7, with 10 bases that match TRBD2. V trimming: 6 bases; J trimming: 5 bases; junction bases outside the gene matches: 7. Per the germline V gene, CDR1 is MNHEY and CDR2 is SMNVEV (reference sequence). This CDR3 contains 14 residues. The CDR3 spells CASRGASGSDEQYF. The CDR3 DNA sequence: TGTGCCAGCAGGGGGGCTAGCGGGAGCGACGAGCAGTACTTC.

The chain uses TRBV6-5 and TRBJ1-2, with 7 bases identical to TRBD1. Germline trimming cut 2 bases from V and 3 bases from J; bases unmatched to any gene: 3. This CDR3 has 14 residues. Germline CDR1 is MNHEY and CDR2 is SVGAGI. The CDR3 protein is CASSYRQGDYGYTF. For the CDR3, the DNA is TGTGCCAGCAGTTACCGCCAGGGGGACTATGGCTACACCTTC.

The chain couples TRBV7-9 to TRBJ2-3, with D perhaps TRBD1 or TRBD2 (7 bases each). The CDR3 sequence is 15 residues long. Trimming shortened V by 5 bases and J by 4 bases, and 16 bases separated the two germline ends. Germline CDR1 SEHNR, CDR2 FQNEAQ (reference sequence). The DNA for the CDR3 is TGTGCCAGCAGCCAGGGGGAGGGGCATGCAGATACGCAGTATTTT. Translated: CASSQGEGHADTQYF.

This chain connects TRBV19 to TRBJ1-2, with a weak D call TRBD1 (6 bases). Germline CDR1 and CDR2: LNHDA and SQIVND (reference sequence). The CDR3 is 18 amino acids. V lost 2 bases and J 0 bases, leaving 19 bases between the germline ends. Here the CDR3 DNA reads TGTGCCAGTAGTATACGGCTCGCGAACAGGGCCCCTAACTATGGCTACACCTTC. Translation gives CASSIRLANRAPNYGYTF.